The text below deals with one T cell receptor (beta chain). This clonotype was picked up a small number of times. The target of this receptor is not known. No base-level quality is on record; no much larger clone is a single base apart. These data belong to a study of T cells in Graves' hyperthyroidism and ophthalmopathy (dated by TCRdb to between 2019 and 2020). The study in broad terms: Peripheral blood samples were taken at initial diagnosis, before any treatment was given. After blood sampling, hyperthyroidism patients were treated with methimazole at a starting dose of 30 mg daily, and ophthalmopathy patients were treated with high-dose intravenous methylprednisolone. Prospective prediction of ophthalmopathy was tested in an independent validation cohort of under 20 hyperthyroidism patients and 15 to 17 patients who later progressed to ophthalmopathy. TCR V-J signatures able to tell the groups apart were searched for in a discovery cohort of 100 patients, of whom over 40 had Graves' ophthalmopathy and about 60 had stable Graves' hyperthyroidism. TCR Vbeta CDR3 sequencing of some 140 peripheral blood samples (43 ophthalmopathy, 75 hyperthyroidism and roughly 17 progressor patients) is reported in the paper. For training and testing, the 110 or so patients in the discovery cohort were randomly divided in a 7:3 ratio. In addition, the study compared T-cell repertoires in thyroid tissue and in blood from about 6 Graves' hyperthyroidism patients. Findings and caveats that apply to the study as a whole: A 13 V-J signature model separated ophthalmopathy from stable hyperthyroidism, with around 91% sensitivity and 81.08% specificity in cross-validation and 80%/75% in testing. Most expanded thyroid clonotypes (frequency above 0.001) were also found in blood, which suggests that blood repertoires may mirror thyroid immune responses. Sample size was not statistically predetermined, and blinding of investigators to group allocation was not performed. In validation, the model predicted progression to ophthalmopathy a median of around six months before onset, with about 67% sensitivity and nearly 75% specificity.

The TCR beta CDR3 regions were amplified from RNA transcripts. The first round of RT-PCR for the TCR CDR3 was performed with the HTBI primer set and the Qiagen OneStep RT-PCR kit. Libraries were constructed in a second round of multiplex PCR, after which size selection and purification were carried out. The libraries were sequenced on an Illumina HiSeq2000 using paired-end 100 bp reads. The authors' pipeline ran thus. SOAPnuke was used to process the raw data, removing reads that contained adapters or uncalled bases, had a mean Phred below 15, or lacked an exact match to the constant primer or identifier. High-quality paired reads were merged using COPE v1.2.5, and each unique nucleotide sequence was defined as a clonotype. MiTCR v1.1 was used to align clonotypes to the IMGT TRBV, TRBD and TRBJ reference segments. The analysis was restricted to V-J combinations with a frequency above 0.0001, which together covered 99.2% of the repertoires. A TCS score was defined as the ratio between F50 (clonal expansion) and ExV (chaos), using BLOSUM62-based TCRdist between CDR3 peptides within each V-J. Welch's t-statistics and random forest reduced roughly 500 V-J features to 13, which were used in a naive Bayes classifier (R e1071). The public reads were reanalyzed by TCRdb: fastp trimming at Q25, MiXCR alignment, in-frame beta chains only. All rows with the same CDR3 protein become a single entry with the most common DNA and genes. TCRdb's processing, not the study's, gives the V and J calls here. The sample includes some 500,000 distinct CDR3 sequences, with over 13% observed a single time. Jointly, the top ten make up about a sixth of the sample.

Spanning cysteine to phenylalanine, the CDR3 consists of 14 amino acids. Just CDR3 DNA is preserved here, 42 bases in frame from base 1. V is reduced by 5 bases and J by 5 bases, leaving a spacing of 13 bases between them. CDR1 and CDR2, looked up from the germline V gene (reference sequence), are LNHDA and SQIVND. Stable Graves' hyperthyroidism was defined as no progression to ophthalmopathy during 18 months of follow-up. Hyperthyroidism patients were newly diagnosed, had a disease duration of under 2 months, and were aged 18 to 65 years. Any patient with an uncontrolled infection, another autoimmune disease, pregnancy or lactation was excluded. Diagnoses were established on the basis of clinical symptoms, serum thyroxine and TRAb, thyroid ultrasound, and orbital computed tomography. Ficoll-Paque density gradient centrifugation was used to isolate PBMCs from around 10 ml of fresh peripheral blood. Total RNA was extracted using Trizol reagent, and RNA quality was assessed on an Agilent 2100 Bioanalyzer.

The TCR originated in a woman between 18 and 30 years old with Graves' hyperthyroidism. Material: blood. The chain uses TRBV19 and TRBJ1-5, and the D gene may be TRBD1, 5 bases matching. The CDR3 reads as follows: CASSPTPGDQPQHF. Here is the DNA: TGTGCCAGTAGTCCCACCCCGGGGGATCAGCCCCAGCATTTT.